A single sample gave rise to the 30 T cell receptor beta chains below, sequenced in a study of cytomegalovirus exposure and HLA in healthy donors. Primers for the PCR totalled 60 Vbeta and 13 Jbeta. Method: immunoSEQ multiplex PCR; TCRdb's copy keeps in-frame clones and lacks some. Among around 180,000 clones listed, 60% to 85% were seen once. The sequencing sample was made of PBMCs. These receptors were obtained from a woman aged 40-49 years in good health and CMV-seronegative.

This rearrangement joins TRBV5-1 to TRBJ2-2, with D possibly matching TRBD2 (6 bases). Germline lookup yields CDR1 SGHRS and CDR2 YFSETQ. Trimming took 6 bases from V and 4 from J, leaving 13 bases between them. The CDR3 is 14 residues long. The CDR3 region is CASKEGLSTGELFF. Here the CDR3 DNA reads TGCGCCAGCAAGGAAGGACTAAGCACCGGGGAGCTGTTTTTT.

This clone was counted between two and nine times. The chain carries TRBV5-1 and TRBJ1-1, with 7 bases aligning to TRBD1. The length of the CDR3 is 15 residues. Germline V gene lookup returns CDR1 SGHRS and CDR2 YFSETQ. The J segment lost 3 bases and the V segment lost 4 bases, leaving 9 bases of the junction unmatched. This chain's CDR3 is CASSVSGGAHTEAFF. The CDR3 coding sequence is TGCGCCAGCAGCGTTTCAGGGGGAGCACACACTGAAGCTTTCTTT.

The chain employs TRBV6-5 and TRBJ2-1, with 9 positions matching TRBD1. Trimming removed 4 bases from V and 2 bases from J; junction bases left unmatched: 6. The CDR3 loop spans 16 amino acids. CDR1 and CDR2 (germline): MNHEY, SVGAGI. CDR3 bases: TGTGCCAGCAGTTCTCCGGGACAGGGCCCCTACAATGAGCAGTTCTTC. It encodes CASSSPGQGPYNEQFF.

This clone was seen only once. The chain links TRBV6-5 to TRBJ1-5; no reliable D call. Germline-derived CDR1 and CDR2 are MNHEY and SVGAGI. The CDR3 is made up of 13 amino acids. Trimming cost V 3 bases and J 7 bases, with 10 bases left between them. CDR3 sequence reads: CASSYSSEQPQHF. The CDR3 DNA sequence: TGTGCCAGCAGTTATAGTTCGGAGCAGCCCCAGCATTTT.

The chain couples TRBV2 to TRBJ1-2; D gene uncertain. Germline assignment: CDR1 SNHLY and CDR2 FYNNEI. The CDR3 consists of 12 residues. Between the trimmed V and J ends, which lost 7 bases and 2 bases, there was a span of 8 bases. The CDR3 loop reads CASKPQNYGYTF. Here the CDR3 DNA reads TGTGCCAGCAAACCACAGAACTATGGCTACACCTTC.

This rearrangement joins TRBV18 to TRBJ2-1; no definite D call. This CDR3 has 13 amino acids. The germline CDR1 and CDR2 sequences are KGHSH and LQKENI. Trimming left V 0 bases short and J 5 bases short, with 5 bases between. The CDR3 region is CASSPPSHNEQFF. The CDR3 DNA follows: TGTGCCAGCTCACCACCAAGCCACAATGAGCAGTTCTTC.

The chain is built from TRBV30 and TRBJ2-3, with a weak D call TRBD2 (6 bases). Germline values: CDR1 GTSNPN, CDR2 SVGIG (reference sequence). The CDR3 runs 13 residues. The V end was cut by 2 bases, the J end by 4 bases, with 10 bases between. Here the CDR3 reads CAWSRLEADTQYF. The CDR3 DNA reads TGTGCCTGGAGTCGACTAGAGGCAGATACGCAGTATTTT.

This clone was detected a few times. The rearrangement links TRBV29-1 to TRBJ1-4; 10 bases are a match to TRBD1. The V and J ends lost 4 bases and 8 bases, in that order; junction bases with no gene match: 7. This CDR3 is built from 14 residues. Germline lookup yields CDR1 SQVTM and CDR2 ANQGSEA. The CDR3 reads CSVGWGQGNEKLFF. CDR3 sequence (DNA): TGCAGCGTTGGTTGGGGACAGGGGAACGAAAAACTGTTTTTT.

As for this clone: At the DNA level, this CDR3 is encoded by other sequences in the same sample as well. The chain joins TRBV19 to TRBJ1-1; D may be TRBD1 (6 bases). Trimming took 6 bases from V and 0 from J, leaving 11 bases between them. The V gene's germline CDR1 is LNHDA and CDR2 SQIVND (reference sequence). The CDR3 is 14 residues long. The CDR3 spells CASRETGMNTEAFF. The CDR3 DNA follows: TGTGCCAGTAGAGAGACAGGCATGAACACTGAAGCTTTCTTT.

The chain is built from TRBV4-1 and TRBJ2-2, with no clear D. Trimming stripped 3 bases from V and 1 base from J, with 9 bases between. CDR1 is MGHRA, CDR2 YSYEKL, per germline. CDR3 size: 15 residues. The CDR3 nucleotides read TGCGCCAGCAGCCACCATTCAGGGAACACCGGGGAGCTGTTTTTT. Translation: CASSHHSGNTGELFF.

This chain uses TRBV7-8 with TRBJ2-7, with D perhaps TRBD1 (5 bases). Between the trimmed V and J ends, which lost 0 bases and 3 bases, there was a span of 6 bases. There are 13 residues in the CDR3. CDR1 is SGHVS and CDR2 is FQNEAQ in the germline V gene. The CDR3 here is CASSLAGHYEQYV. The CDR3 DNA sequence: TGTGCCAGCAGCTTAGCCGGACACTACGAGCAGTACGTC.

V gene TRBV12-2 combines with J gene TRBJ2-2; TRBD2 is the table's D call and was not checked against the DNA. TRBV12-2 is a pseudogene segment. The length of the CDR3 is 15 residues. CDR3 region: CASRLTAGGTGELFF. The DNA for the CDR3 is TGTGCAAGTCGCTTAACGGCGGGAGGAACCGGGGAGCTGTTTTTT.

The V and J genes are TRBV27 and TRBJ1-3; TRBD1 matches at 9 bases. J lost 6 bases, V lost 6 bases, and 3 bases had no gene match. The CDR3 consists of 13 residues. Germline CDR1 MNHEY, CDR2 SMNVEV (reference sequence). The CDR3 coding sequence is TGTGCCAGCAGCTCACAGGGGGCAAACACCATATATTTT. Amino acid sequence: CASSSQGANTIYF.

This rearrangement joins TRBV7-2 to TRBJ1-1; TRBD1 might be the D (6 bases). CDR1 is SGHTA and CDR2 is FQGNSA in the germline V gene. The CDR3 extends over 15 amino acids. V dropped 3 bases and J dropped 8 bases, with 19 bases sitting between them. The CDR3 nucleotides read TGTGCCAGCAGCTTGGGTCCTGGGGGCCGTCCGGAAGCTTTCTTT. This translates into CASSLGPGGRPEAFF. Filled out from reference TRBV7-2 and TRBJ1-1, the complete variable domain reads GAGVSQSPSNKVTEKGKDVELRCDPISGHTALYWYRQSLGQGLEFLIYFQGNSAPDKSGLPSDRFSAERTGGSVSTLTIQRTQQEDSAVYLCASSLGPGGRPEAFFGQGTRLTVV.

The J gene is TRBJ1-5, the V gene TRBV5-6; the D gene is possibly TRBD1 (6 bases). Between the trimmed V and J ends, which lost 0 bases and 2 bases, there was a span of 15 bases. Per the germline V gene, CDR1 is SGHDT and CDR2 is YYEEEE. This CDR3 contains 17 residues. CDR3 nucleotides: TGTGCCAGCAGCTTGGCGGGGGGCACAGGCGGCAATCAGCCCCAGCATTTT. Amino acid sequence: CASSLAGGTGGNQPQHF.

This clone was seen once. The chain recombines TRBV27 with TRBJ1-2; perhaps TRBD1 as D (5 bases). Trimming left V 3 bases short and J 6 bases short, with 8 bases between. The CDR3 runs to 12 residues. Germline CDR1 is MNHEY and CDR2 is SMNVEV (reference sequence). The CDR3 sequence is CASSLAGNGYTF. In nucleotides, the CDR3 is TGTGCCAGCAGTTTGGCAGGGAATGGCTACACCTTC.

This sequence joins TRBV5-1 and TRBJ1-1; D might be TRBD1 (6 bases). Germline loops: CDR1 SGHRS, CDR2 YFSETQ. Trimming pared 5 bases from V and 4 bases from J, leaving 12 bases between. This CDR3 has 13 residues. CDR3 loop: CASRDSGATEAFF. The CDR3 DNA is TGCGCCAGCAGGGACAGCGGGGCCACTGAAGCTTTCTTT.

The rearrangement joins TRBV14 to TRBJ2-7, with 8 positions matching TRBD2. This CDR3 is built from 15 residues. The trim removed 1 base at V and 9 bases at J, leaving 11 bases unmatched. Germline CDR1 SGHDN, CDR2 FVKESK. The CDR3 reads CASSQAGTSVRAQYV. In DNA form, the CDR3 reads TGTGCCAGCAGCCAAGCGGGGACTAGTGTGCGGGCGCAGTACGTC.

This chain joins TRBV9 and TRBJ1-2; TRBD1 is a possible D gene (6 bases). This CDR3 region has 14 residues. The germline V gene encodes CDR1 SGDLS and CDR2 YYNGEE. Between the trimmed V and J ends, which lost 3 bases and 2 bases, there was a span of 11 bases. In nucleotides, the CDR3 is TGTGCCAGCAGCGGGACACAGGGCAACTATGGCTACACCTTC. Protein sequence: CASSGTQGNYGYTF.

Written as DNA, the CDR3 is TGTGCCAGCAGCGCAGACAGGAACACTGAAGCTTTCTTT. Its translation: CASSADRNTEAFF. The genes are TRBV7-3 and TRBJ1-1; tentative D call: TRBD1 (5 bases). The germline V gene has CDR1 SGHTA and CDR2 FQGTGA. The V gene lost 5 bases and the J gene lost 1 base, with 8 bases spanning the gap. The CDR3 runs to 13 residues.

Regarding this clone: The junction and the germline gene differ at one end; a read error may be behind it. The chain employs TRBV7-7 and TRBJ2-1, with TRBD2 matching over 10 bases. CDR1 is SSHAT, CDR2 FNYEAQ, per germline (reference sequence). The CDR3 runs to 14 residues. The CDR3, as DNA: TGTGCTAGCAGCCCTAGCGGGAGATACAATGAGCAGTTCTTC. Its translation: CASSPSGRYNEQFF.

The chain employs TRBV30 and TRBJ1-2, with TRBD1 matching over 8 bases. V shed 1 base, J shed 5 bases, and the junction held 12 bases outside the gene matches. Germline loops: CDR1 GTSNPN, CDR2 SVGIG (reference sequence). This CDR3 has 16 amino acids. CDR3 nucleotide sequence: TGTGCCTGGAGTGCCCCACAGGGGGGGCTCACGTATGGCTACACCTTC. Translation: CAWSAPQGGLTYGYTF.

The chain combines TRBV6-5 with TRBJ1-1; no definite D call. Germline CDR1 is MNHEY and CDR2 is SVGAGI. The CDR3 loop spans 15 amino acids. V was shortened by 0 bases and J by 1 base, with 9 bases between the two germline ends. For the CDR3, the DNA is TGTGCCAGCAGTTACTCGGCCTCCCAGAACACTGAAGCTTTCTTT. It codes for CASSYSASQNTEAFF.

The chain is built from TRBV28 and TRBJ1-2; a possible D gene is TRBD1 (5 bases). V lost 7 bases and J lost 7, with 28 bases in between. CDR3 length: 17 residues. The germline gives CDR1 MDHEN, CDR2 SYDVKM. In DNA, the CDR3 is TGTGCCAGCACCCCTTTAGGGGATTTCTCTATGGAAGGTGGCTACACCTTC. As protein: CASTPLGDFSMEGGYTF.

The chain has TRBV30 and TRBJ2-5; weak D call: TRBD2 (6 bases). Germline CDR1 GTSNPN, CDR2 SVGIG (reference sequence). V lost 4 bases and J lost 3, with 9 bases in between. This CDR3 has 12 residues. Here the CDR3 reads CAWTPGEETQYF. The CDR3 bases are TGTGCCTGGACGCCGGGAGAAGAGACCCAGTACTTC. The variable domain in full, with the rest retrieved from reference TRBV30 and TRBJ2-5, is SQTIHQWPATLVQPVGSPLSLECTVEGTSNPNLYWYRQAAGRGLQLLFYSVGIGQISSEVPQNLSASRPQDRQFILSSKKLLLSDSGFYLCAWTPGEETQYFGPGTRLLVL.

The chain is built from TRBV2 and TRBJ2-7, with 11 bases that match TRBD2. This CDR3 region has 15 residues. Germline lookup yields CDR1 SNHLY and CDR2 FYNNEI. With V trimmed by 6 bases and J by 3 bases, 7 bases remained unmatched. CDR3 loop: CASRYGTSGNYEQYF. The CDR3 DNA reads as TGTGCCAGCAGATACGGGACTAGCGGCAACTACGAGCAGTACTTC.

Points on this clone: At one end the junction does not follow the germline gene, possibly because of a read error. The CDR3 DNA is TGTTCCAGCAGCCCGAGGACAGGGGGCTGGGATCAGCCCCAGCATTTT. Its translation: CSSSPRTGGWDQPQHF. The chain combines TRBV7-9 with TRBJ1-5; 11 bases map to TRBD1. The germline V gene has CDR1 SEHNR and CDR2 FQNEAQ (reference sequence). This CDR3 comprises 16 residues.

This clone was counted a few times. The V call is TRBV9, the J call TRBJ2-1; 10 positions match TRBD2. V shed 4 bases, J shed 6 bases, and the junction held 10 bases outside the gene matches. This CDR3 contains 16 residues. Germline values: CDR1 SGDLS, CDR2 YYNGEE. The CDR3 here is CASSPTTKREGNEQFF. CDR3 nucleotides: TGTGCCAGCAGCCCGACGACTAAGCGGGAGGGCAATGAGCAGTTCTTC. The whole variable domain, remainder taken from reference TRBV9 and TRBJ2-1, is DSGVTQTPKHLITATGQRVTLRCSPRSGDLSVYWYQQSLDQGLQFLIQYYNGEERAKGNILERFSAQQFPDLHSELNLSSLELGDSALYFCASSPTTKREGNEQFFGPGTRLTVL.

The chain joins TRBV6-5 to TRBJ1-1, with 9 bases aligning to TRBD1. The CDR3 spans 16 residues. V was pared by 2 bases and J by 0 bases, with 4 bases of the junction left unmatched. CDR1 and CDR2 from the germline V gene are MNHEY and SVGAGI. The CDR3: CASSYRTGAMNTEAFF. CDR3 nucleotide sequence: TGTGCCAGCAGTTACCGGACAGGGGCGATGAACACTGAAGCTTTCTTT.

This clone came up once. At one end the junction does not follow the germline gene, possibly because of a read error. This sequence joins TRBV19 and TRBJ2-3, with TRBD2 matching over 10 bases. CDR1 is LNHDA, CDR2 SQIVND, per germline (reference sequence). The CDR3 covers 15 residues. CDR3 residues: CASSPTSGSTYTQYF. CDR3 coding DNA: TGTGCCAGTAGCCCGACTAGCGGGTCCACATATACGCAGTATTTT.